This is a list of T cell receptor beta chains from one sample in a study of blood T cell repertoires in COVID-19. Profiling relied on immunoSEQ multiplex PCR, and the TCRdb table lists in-frame clones only, not all of them. The profile shows more than 80,000 clones, around nine tenths of them singletons. The sequenced sample consisted of peripheral blood. The receptors were sampled from a man at least 80 years old with acute or convalescent COVID-19. The CDR3 runs from the conserved cysteine through the conserved F or W. D genes are given only for firm matches. Clone size is shown for a subset of rows, as once, few, many or a class of expanded clone.

j_call | clone_size | d_call | cdr3_length | v_call | cdr3_nt | cdr3_aa
TRBJ2-7 | - | TRBD2 | 15 | TRBV5-4 | TGTGCCAGCAGCTTGGACAGCGGGAGGGTCCACGAGCAGTACTTC | CASSLDSGRVHEQYF
TRBJ1-3 | - | TRBD1 | 12 | TRBV9 | TGTGCCAGCACGAGACAGGGAGACACCATATATTTT | CASTRQGDTIYF
TRBJ1-1 | - | - | 10 | TRBV7-9 | TGTGCCAGCAGCTTGAGTGAAGCTTTCTTT | CASSLSEAFF
TRBJ1-3 | - | - | 15 | TRBV29-1 | TGCAGCGTTGAGGAGGGACTCGGCTCTGGAAACACCATATATTTT | CSVEEGLGSGNTIYF
TRBJ2-5 | - | TRBD1 | 17 | TRBV6-1 | TGTGCCAGCAGTGGTCGGACAGGGCCGGGACCGCAAGAGACCCAGTACTTC | CASSGRTGPGPQETQYF
TRBJ2-4 | once | - | 15 | TRBV3-1/TRBV3-2 | TGTGCCAGCAGCCAGACCCGTGAGGACAAAAACATTCAGTACTTC | CASSQTREDKNIQYF
TRBJ1-2 | - | TRBD1 | 17 | TRBV30 | TGTGCCTGCCGGACTCCGACAGGGGGATATATTGGGGATGGCTACACCTTC | CACRTPTGGYIGDGYTF
TRBJ2-3 | - | TRBD2 | 17 | TRBV2 | TGTGCCAGCAGTGAAGCGGGATGGACTAGCGGTACAGATACGCAGTATTTT | CASSEAGWTSGTDTQYF
TRBJ1-2 | - | TRBD1 | 16 | TRBV14 | TGTGCCAGCAGCCAAGTTGGGACAGGGGGCGTTGGTGGCTACACCTTC | CASSQVGTGGVGGYTF
TRBJ2-5 | - | TRBD2 | 17 | TRBV9 | TGTGCCAGCAGCGCGGAGGGGACTAGCGGGAGTTGGGAGACCCAGTACTTC | CASSAEGTSGSWETQYF
TRBJ2-7 | - | - | 14 | TRBV5-1 | TGCGCCAGCAGCTTGGGGGGGCCTTCCTACGAGCAGTACTTC | CASSLGGPSYEQYF
TRBJ2-2 | - | TRBD2 | 17 | TRBV24-1 | TGTGCCACCAGTGATAGGTCACTAGCGGGGAGAACCGGGGAGCTGTTTTTT | CATSDRSLAGRTGELFF
TRBJ1-2 | few | TRBD1 | 13 | TRBV28 | TGTGCCAGCAGCCCTACAGGGGGCTATGGCTACACCTTC | CASSPTGGYGYTF
TRBJ1-2 | once | TRBD1 | 14 | TRBV5-1 | TGCGCCAGCAGCCCGGGACAGCCTTCCTATGGCTACACCTTC | CASSPGQPSYGYTF
TRBJ2-7 | once | TRBD1 | 16 | TRBV5-5 | TGTGCCAGCAGCCTGGGACAGGGTGTTAGGACCTACGAGCAGTACTTC | CASSLGQGVRTYEQYF
TRBJ2-5 | - | TRBD1 | 15 | TRBV5-1 | TGCGCCAGCAGCTTGGCCGGGACAGGGACAGAGACCCAGTACTTC | CASSLAGTGTETQYF
TRBJ2-1 | - | - | 13 | TRBV28 | TGTGCCAGCAAGAGGGGGACCTACAATGAGCAGTTCTTC | CASKRGTYNEQFF
TRBJ1-2 | - | - | 13 | TRBV9 | TGTGCCAGCAGCGTAGGGGGCAACTATGGCTACACCTTC | CASSVGGNYGYTF
TRBJ1-2 | - | - | 12 | TRBV2 | TGTGCCAGCAGAGCTCAGGGAATCGGCTACACCTTC | CASRAQGIGYTF
TRBJ2-5 | - | - | 13 | TRBV7-2 | TGTGCCAGCAGCCCCGGGGACCAAGAGACCCAGTACTTC | CASSPGDQETQYF